Following are 29 T cell receptor beta chains from one sample sequenced in a study of shared clonotypes between healthy human individuals. TCRdb's copy holds only in-frame clones and misses some; the assay was immunoSEQ multiplex PCR. The sample shows some 2 million clones, roughly 95% of them seen only once. Naive-designated CD8 cells lacked CD45RO, were positively enriched for CCR7, and omitted terminally differentiated effector memory CD45RA+ cells. Sequenced sample: naive CD8+ T cells sorted from blood. The receptors derive from a man younger than 35 in good health.

The rearrangement uses TRBV19 and TRBJ2-2; D gene unclear. Germline V lookup: CDR1 LNHDA, CDR2 SQIVND (reference sequence). This CDR3 is built from 14 residues. Between the trimmed V and J ends, which lost 1 base and 6 bases, there was a span of 9 bases. The CDR3 sequence: CASSIVGGSGELFF. CDR3 nucleotides: TGTGCCAGTAGTATAGTGGGTGGTTCCGGGGAGCTGTTTTTT.

This clone was found many times. Other DNA sequences in this sample translate to the same CDR3. The J gene is TRBJ1-1, the V gene TRBV30; D uncertain. Trimming removed 2 bases from V and 5 bases from J, with 6 bases in between. CDR3 size: 11 residues. Germline lookup yields CDR1 GTSNPN and CDR2 SVGIG (reference sequence). The chain's CDR3 is CAWSPGTEAFF. The CDR3 DNA reads TGTGCCTGGAGTCCAGGAACTGAAGCTTTCTTT.

Only a few counts were recorded for this clone. The chain joins TRBV7-9 to TRBJ2-1, with 10 nucleotides matching TRBD1. Trimming removed 5 bases from V and 7 bases from J; junction bases left unmatched: 14. The CDR3 length is 17 residues. Germline CDR1 SEHNR, CDR2 FQNEAQ (reference sequence). Here the CDR3 DNA reads TGTGCCAGCAGCGGATCGCCTGGGACAGGGGATTCGAATGAGCAGTTCTTC. As protein: CASSGSPGTGDSNEQFF. The full variable domain, rest sourced from reference TRBV7-9 and TRBJ2-1, is DTGVSQNPRHKITKRGQNVTFRCDPISEHNRLYWYRQTLGQGPEFLTYFQNEAQLEKSRLLSDRFSAERPKGSFSTLEIQRTEQGDSAMYLCASSGSPGTGDSNEQFFGPGTRLTVL.

The rearrangement joins TRBV5-1 to TRBJ2-3; 10 bases fit TRBD2. The J segment lost 0 bases and the V segment lost 4 bases, leaving 5 bases of the junction unmatched. The CDR3 totals 16 residues. Germline CDR1 SGHRS, CDR2 YFSETQ. Here the CDR3 DNA reads TGCGCCAGCAGCGGACTAGCGGCCGCTAGCACAGATACGCAGTATTTT. Translated: CASSGLAAASTDTQYF.

The J gene is TRBJ1-1, the V gene TRBV4-3, with 11 bases identical to TRBD1. The ends lost 1 base at V and 5 bases at J; junction bases unmatched: 6. The CDR3 totals 16 residues. Germline loops: CDR1 LGHNA, CDR2 YSLEER. The CDR3 DNA is TGCGCCAGCAGCCAAGTTTGGGACAGGGGGGGGACTGAAGCTTTCTTT. It yields the protein CASSQVWDRGGTEAFF.

The chain couples TRBV28 to TRBJ2-2; 7 nucleotides line up with TRBD1. CDR1 MDHEN and CDR2 SYDVKM come from the germline V gene. The CDR3 has 15 residues. J lost 1 base, V lost 8 bases, and 7 bases had no gene match. CDR3 residues: CASDRDSLNTGELFF. The CDR3 bases are TGTGCCAGCGACCGGGACAGTCTGAACACCGGGGAGCTGTTTTTT. The full variable domain, completed using reference TRBV28 and TRBJ2-2, is DVKVTQSSRYLVKRTGEKVFLECVQDMDHENMFWYRQDPGLGLRLIYFSYDVKMKEKGDIPEGYSVSREKKERFSLILESASTNQTSMYLCASDRDSLNTGELFFGEGSRLTVL.

CDR3 DNA sequence: TGCGCCAGCAGCCAAGATTGGGCTGCCGGAAACACCATATATTTT. This sequence encodes CASSQDWAAGNTIYF. This rearrangement joins TRBV4-1 to TRBJ1-3; D remains unclear. Germline CDR1 reads MGHRA; CDR2 reads YSYEKL. This CDR3 has 15 residues. Trimming took 0 bases from V and 4 from J, leaving 10 bases between them.

The CDR3 reads CASGLLTGQGAGELFF. The DNA for the CDR3 is TGTGCTAGTGGTTTGCTAACCGGGCAGGGGGCCGGGGAGCTGTTTTTT. The chain is built from TRBV12-5 and TRBJ2-2; TRBD1 matches 7 bases. The CDR3 is 16 residues long. V shed 2 bases and J 6 bases; nucleotides not matched to a gene: 9. Germline CDR1 is LGHNT and CDR2 is FRNRAP.

The chain has TRBV5-4 and TRBJ2-5; 7 bases map to TRBD1. V trimming: 4 bases; J trimming: 1 base; junction bases outside the gene matches: 7. The CDR3 is 15 residues long. The germline V gene encodes CDR1 SGHNT and CDR2 YYREEE (reference sequence). The CDR3 loop reads CASSTRDSFQETQYF. DNA of the CDR3: TGTGCCAGCAGCACTCGGGACAGTTTCCAAGAGACCCAGTACTTC.

The V and J genes are TRBV6-6 and TRBJ1-1, with D tentatively TRBD1 (6 bases). This CDR3 is built from 16 residues. CDR1 and CDR2 from the germline V gene are MNHNY and SVGAGI (reference sequence). Trimming stripped 4 bases from V and 5 bases from J, with 20 bases between. The CDR3 bases are TGTGCCAGCAGTTCCCTGGGACAATCCTTTAGGACTGAAGCTTTCTTT. Its protein is CASSSLGQSFRTEAFF.

The rearrangement uses TRBV13 and TRBJ2-5; D could derive from TRBD1 or TRBD2 (6 bases each). V lost 4 bases and J 5 bases, leaving 14 bases between the germline ends. This CDR3 region has 14 residues. The germline V gene encodes CDR1 PRHDT and CDR2 FYEKMQ (reference sequence). The CDR3 loop reads CASSSAGQWETQYF. DNA of the CDR3: TGTGCCAGCAGCTCCGCGGGACAATGGGAGACCCAGTACTTC.

This chain connects TRBV2 to TRBJ1-1; no reliable D call. The CDR3 has 16 amino acids. Germline V gene sequence: CDR1 SNHLY, CDR2 FYNNEI. Trimming left V 0 bases short and J 1 base short, with 12 bases between. The CDR3 protein is CASSEALEGENTEAFF. CDR3 in DNA: TGTGCCAGCAGTGAAGCGCTAGAGGGAGAGAACACTGAAGCTTTCTTT.

The chain uses TRBV9 and TRBJ2-3; TRBD2 agrees at 7 bases. Germline-derived CDR1 and CDR2 are SGDLS and YYNGEE. This CDR3 is 15 amino acids long. With 3 bases clipped from V and 0 bases from J, the junction kept 4 bases outside the gene matches. CDR3 sequence (DNA): TGTGCCAGCAGCGAGGGGACTACTAGCACAGATACGCAGTATTTT. Protein sequence: CASSEGTTSTDTQYF.

The J gene is TRBJ2-5, the V gene TRBV4-1; 7 nucleotides line up with TRBD1. The CDR3 has 16 amino acids. Germline V gene lookup returns CDR1 MGHRA and CDR2 YSYEKL. V shed 2 bases, J shed 5 bases, and the junction held 11 bases outside the gene matches. In DNA form, the CDR3 reads TGCGCCAGCAGCCAAATGGGGACAGAACGATGGGAGACCCAGTACTTC. Its protein is CASSQMGTERWETQYF.

CDR3: CASSEWQGAYEQYF. CDR3 in DNA: TGTGCCAGCAGTGAATGGCAGGGGGCCTACGAGCAGTACTTC. The chain recombines TRBV6-5 with TRBJ2-7; TRBD1 matches at 7 bases. The CDR3 is made up of 14 amino acids. The germline gives CDR1 MNHEY, CDR2 SVGAGI. Unmatched junction bases numbered 6, after V lost 5 bases and J lost 2 bases.

V usage is TRBV18 and J usage is TRBJ1-1, with no clear D. This CDR3 is 14 amino acids long. Trimming took 3 bases from V and 0 from J, leaving 8 bases between them. Looked up from germline, CDR1 is KGHSH and CDR2 is LQKENI. In DNA form, the CDR3 reads TGTGCCAGCTCACCCCGCTCGATGAACACTGAAGCTTTCTTT. This sequence encodes CASSPRSMNTEAFF.

A remark on this clone: Other DNA sequences within the sample encode an identical CDR3. V is TRBV27 and J is TRBJ2-1, with a weak D call TRBD1 (5 bases). The V end was cut by 3 bases, the J end by 6 bases, with 6 bases between. The CDR3 is 12 amino acids. Per germline, CDR1 MNHEY and CDR2 SMNVEV (reference sequence). CDR3 DNA sequence: TGTGCCAGCAGTTTCCAGGGCAATGAGCAGTTCTTC. Translating gives CASSFQGNEQFF.

This chain links TRBV29-1 with TRBJ1-1, with D perhaps TRBD1 (5 bases). V was clipped by 0 bases and J by 8 bases, with 19 bases between them. CDR1 is SQVTM, CDR2 ANQGSEA, per germline. This CDR3 contains 15 residues. CDR3 residues: CSVEDGGTSHREAFF. Written as DNA, the CDR3 is TGCAGCGTTGAAGATGGCGGGACGAGCCACCGAGAAGCTTTCTTT.

The CDR3 DNA follows: TGTGCAAGTCGCTTCGGGGACCCTAGCGGGAGGAAAGATACGCAGTATTTT. This encodes CASRFGDPSGRKDTQYF. V is TRBV12-2 and J is TRBJ2-3; the table's D call of TRBD2 was not tested on the DNA. TRBV12-2 is a documented pseudogene. The CDR3 is 17 amino acids.

This chain uses TRBV4-3 with TRBJ2-6; D uncertain. The ends were cut back, 0 bases at V and 1 base at J, with 7 bases in the middle. The germline V gene encodes CDR1 LGHNA and CDR2 YSLEER. This CDR3 spans 16 amino acids. CDR3 sequence reads: CASSQDRVSGANVLTF. In DNA, the CDR3 is TGCGCCAGCAGCCAAGATAGAGTTTCTGGGGCCAACGTCCTGACTTTC.

This clone appeared once. The chain links TRBV28 to TRBJ2-7, with a weak D call TRBD2 (5 bases). The CDR3 runs 17 residues. The V end was cut by 7 bases, the J end by 5 bases, with 27 bases between. Germline CDR1 is MDHEN and CDR2 is SYDVKM. The chain's CDR3 is CASTTSGVGSLGHEQYF. Here the CDR3 DNA reads TGTGCCAGCACCACGTCCGGCGTGGGGAGTTTGGGCCACGAGCAGTACTTC.

The chain has TRBV13 and TRBJ2-3; D ambiguous. Trimming shortened V by 5 bases and J by 2 bases, and 5 bases separated the two germline ends. This CDR3 is 12 amino acids long. CDR1 PRHDT and CDR2 FYEKMQ come from the germline V gene (reference sequence). The CDR3 nucleotides read TGTGCCAGCAGCCCGACCACAGATACGCAGTATTTT. This encodes CASSPTTDTQYF.

This clone was found a few times. Other DNA sequences in this specimen translate into the identical CDR3. The V and J genes are TRBV19 and TRBJ1-1; D remains ambiguous. The CDR3 is made up of 13 amino acids. Trimming pared 3 bases from V and 0 bases from J, leaving 5 bases between. CDR1 is LNHDA and CDR2 is SQIVND in the germline V gene (reference sequence). The CDR3 sequence is CASSIGVNTEAFF. CDR3 coding DNA: TGTGCCAGTAGTATTGGGGTGAACACTGAAGCTTTCTTT.

This rearrangement joins TRBV6-1 to TRBJ2-7; D gene unclear. V shed 3 bases and J shed 1 base, with 10 bases lying between them. This CDR3 has 14 residues. Germline V CDR1 and CDR2: MNHNS, SASEGT. The DNA of the CDR3 is TGTGCCAGCAGTGATCTTCTGACGTCCTACGAGCAGTACTTC. Amino acid sequence: CASSDLLTSYEQYF.

This clone was observed a single time. This chain uses TRBV5-8 with TRBJ1-5; 7 bases agree with TRBD1. Germline V lookup: CDR1 SGHTS, CDR2 YDEGEE. V shed 4 bases and J 16 bases; nucleotides not matched to a gene: 11. This CDR3 has 12 amino acids. This CDR3 is CASSPWDSPEHF. CDR3 coding DNA: TGTGCCAGCAGCCCGTGGGACAGCCCTGAACATTTT.

This chain joins TRBV7-9 and TRBJ2-7; 14 bases are a match to TRBD2. The trim removed 7 bases at V and 0 bases at J, leaving 11 bases unmatched. Germline lookup yields CDR1 SEHNR and CDR2 FQNEAQ (reference sequence). The CDR3 runs to 18 residues. CDR3 DNA: TGTGCCAGCACCTATGGACTAGCGGGAGGTCTAAACTCCTACGAGCAGTACTTC. Translated, it gives CASTYGLAGGLNSYEQYF.

This clone came up once. The CDR3 DNA sequence: TGCGCCAGCAGCCAAGGGGTCGGGGTTTCCAGAGGGGCTTACAATGAGCAGTTCTTC. Protein sequence: CASSQGVGVSRGAYNEQFF. V usage is TRBV4-3 and J usage is TRBJ2-1; D may correspond to TRBD1 or TRBD2 (5 bases each). V lost 1 base, J lost 4 bases, and 23 bases lay in between. The CDR3 runs to 19 residues. CDR1 and CDR2 from the germline V gene are LGHNA and YSLEER.

This clone was detected only once. The V call is TRBV13, the J call TRBJ2-2; D is unclear. Between the trimmed V and J ends, which lost 1 base and 1 base, there was a span of 7 bases. Germline values: CDR1 PRHDT, CDR2 FYEKMQ (reference sequence). This CDR3 has 15 residues. In nucleotides, the CDR3 is TGTGCCAGCAGCTTAGAACGGTTGAACACCGGGGAGCTGTTTTTT. It specifies CASSLERLNTGELFF.

The chain carries TRBV11-2 and TRBJ2-3, with 13 bases that match TRBD2. The CDR3 covers 16 residues. The J segment lost 0 bases and the V segment lost 5 bases, leaving 2 bases of the junction unmatched. Per the germline V gene, CDR1 is SGHAT and CDR2 is FQNNGV. CDR3 region: CASSQTSGGSTDTQYF. The CDR3 nucleotides read TGTGCCAGCAGCCAGACTAGCGGGGGGAGCACAGATACGCAGTATTTT.